These 3 T cell receptor beta chains share one sample of origin, sequenced in a study of blood T cell repertoires in COVID-19. Repertoires were generated with immunoSEQ multiplex PCR, while TCRdb's copy carries only in-frame clones and drops some. This table holds more than 85,000 clones, 82% found once. The sample comprised peripheral blood. Every receptor here comes from a woman aged 80 or over with acute or convalescent COVID-19.

J is TRBJ1-2 and V is TRBV5-5, with D possibly TRBD1 on 5 matching bases. V was pared by 0 bases and J by 6 bases, with 12 bases between. The CDR3 has 14 amino acids. CDR1 SGHKS and CDR2 YYEKEE come from the germline V gene (reference sequence). The CDR3 region is CASSLVQGGDGYTF. CDR3 sequence (DNA): TGTGCCAGCAGCTTGGTCCAGGGAGGGGATGGCTACACCTTC.

The chain recombines TRBV9 with TRBJ1-3; D gene unclear. The germline CDR1 and CDR2 sequences are SGDLS and YYNGEE. Trimming pared 0 bases from V and 4 bases from J, leaving 11 bases between. CDR3 length equals 15 residues. CDR3: CASSVEGGGGNTIYF. The CDR3 DNA reads TGTGCCAGCAGCGTAGAGGGAGGAGGGGGAAACACCATATATTTT.

The V and J genes are TRBV5-1 and TRBJ1-1; weak D call: TRBD1 (6 bases). Trimming took off 0 bases at V and 5 bases at J, with 8 bases between the two ends. Germline-derived CDR1 and CDR2 are SGHRS and YFSETQ. This CDR3 region has 13 residues. Here the CDR3 reads CASSLDRETEAFF. DNA of the CDR3: TGCGCCAGCAGCTTGGACAGGGAGACTGAAGCTTTCTTT.